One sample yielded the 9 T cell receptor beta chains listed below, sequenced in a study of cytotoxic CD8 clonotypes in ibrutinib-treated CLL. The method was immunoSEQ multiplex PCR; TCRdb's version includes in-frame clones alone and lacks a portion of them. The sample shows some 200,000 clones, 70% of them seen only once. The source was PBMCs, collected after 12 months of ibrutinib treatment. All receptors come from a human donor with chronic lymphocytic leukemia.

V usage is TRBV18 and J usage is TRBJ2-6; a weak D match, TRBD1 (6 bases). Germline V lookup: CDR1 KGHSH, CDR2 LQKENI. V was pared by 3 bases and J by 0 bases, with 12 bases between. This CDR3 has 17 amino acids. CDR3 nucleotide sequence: TGTGCCAGCTCACCTCTACAGGGTACCTCTGGGGCCAACGTCCTGACTTTC. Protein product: CASSPLQGTSGANVLTF.

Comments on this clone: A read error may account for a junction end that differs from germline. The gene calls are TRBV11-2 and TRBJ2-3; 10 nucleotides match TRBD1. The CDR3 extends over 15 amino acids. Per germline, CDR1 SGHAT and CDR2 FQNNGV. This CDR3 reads CASTLGTGGTDTQYF. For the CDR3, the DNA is TGTGCCAGCACCTTAGGGACAGGGGGCACAGATACGCAGTATTTT. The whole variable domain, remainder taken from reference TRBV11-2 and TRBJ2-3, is EAGVAQSPRYKIIEKRQSVAFWCNPISGHATLYWYQQILGQGPKLLIQFQNNGVVDDSQLPKDRFSAERLKGVDSTLKIQPAKLEDSAVYLCASTLGTGGTDTQYFGPGTRLTVL.

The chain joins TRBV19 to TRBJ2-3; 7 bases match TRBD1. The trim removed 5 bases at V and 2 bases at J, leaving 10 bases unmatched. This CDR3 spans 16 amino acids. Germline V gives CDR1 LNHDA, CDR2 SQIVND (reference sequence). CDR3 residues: CASSLRTGAFTDTQYF. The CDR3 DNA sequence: TGTGCCAGTAGTCTCCGGACAGGAGCATTCACAGATACGCAGTATTTT.

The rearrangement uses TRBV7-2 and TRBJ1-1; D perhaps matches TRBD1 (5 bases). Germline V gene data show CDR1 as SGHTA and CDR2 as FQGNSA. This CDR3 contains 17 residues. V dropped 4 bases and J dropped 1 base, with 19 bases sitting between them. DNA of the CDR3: TGTGCCAGCAGCTCCACGCTCGGGGGAGGTGGGAACACTGAAGCTTTCTTT. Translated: CASSSTLGGGGNTEAFF.

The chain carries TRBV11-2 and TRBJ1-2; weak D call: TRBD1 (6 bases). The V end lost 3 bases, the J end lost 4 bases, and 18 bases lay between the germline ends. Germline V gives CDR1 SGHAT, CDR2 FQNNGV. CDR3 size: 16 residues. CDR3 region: CASSFRLQGSSYGYTF. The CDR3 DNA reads TGTGCCAGCAGCTTTAGGCTTCAGGGGAGCAGCTATGGCTACACCTTC.

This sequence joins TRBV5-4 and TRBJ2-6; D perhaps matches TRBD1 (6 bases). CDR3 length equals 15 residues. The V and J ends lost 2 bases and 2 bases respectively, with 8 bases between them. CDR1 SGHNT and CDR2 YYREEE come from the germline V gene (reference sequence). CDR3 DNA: TGTGCCAGCAGCTTCACAGGGACTGGGGCCAACGTCCTGACTTTC. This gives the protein CASSFTGTGANVLTF.

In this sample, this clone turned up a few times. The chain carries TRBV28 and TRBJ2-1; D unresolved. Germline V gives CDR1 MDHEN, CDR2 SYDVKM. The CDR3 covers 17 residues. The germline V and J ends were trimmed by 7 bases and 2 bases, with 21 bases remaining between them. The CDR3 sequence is CASTSLAKRTTYNEQFF. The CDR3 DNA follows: TGTGCCAGCACCTCGCTGGCTAAGAGGACCACCTACAATGAGCAGTTCTTC.

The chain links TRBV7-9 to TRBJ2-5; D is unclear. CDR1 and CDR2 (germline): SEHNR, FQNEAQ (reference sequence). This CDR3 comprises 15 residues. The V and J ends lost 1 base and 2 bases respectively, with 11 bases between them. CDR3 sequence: CASSLGNLGQETQYF. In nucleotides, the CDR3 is TGTGCCAGCAGCTTAGGAAATTTGGGGCAAGAGACCCAGTACTTC. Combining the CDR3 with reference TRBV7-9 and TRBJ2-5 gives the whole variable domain DTGVSQNPRHKITKRGQNVTFRCDPISEHNRLYWYRQTLGQGPEFLTYFQNEAQLEKSRLLSDRFSAERPKGSFSTLEIQRTEQGDSAMYLCASSLGNLGQETQYFGPGTRLLVL.

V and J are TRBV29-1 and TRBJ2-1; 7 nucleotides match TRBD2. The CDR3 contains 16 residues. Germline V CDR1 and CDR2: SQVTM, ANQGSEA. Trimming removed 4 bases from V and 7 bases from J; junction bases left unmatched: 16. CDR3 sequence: CSVGVIRGRAVNEQFF. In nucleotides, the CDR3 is TGCAGCGTTGGAGTCATTCGTGGGAGGGCCGTAAATGAGCAGTTCTTC.